This section outlines one TCR beta chain sequence together with its context. What it recognizes is unknown. These data belong to a study of cytomegalovirus exposure and HLA in healthy donors. Study in general: About 85 million unique TCR sequences came from HLA-typed donors in an early release. Notes on the study in general: Whilst most TCR sequences proved rare, a subset of public TCRs occurred across many donors. It was likely that a cluster of highly shared sequence variants was a sequencing artifact.

It was with 60 Vbeta and 13 Jbeta primers that the PCR ran. Using immunoSEQ multiplex PCR, the repertoire was profiled, and TCRdb retains in-frame clones only, with some absent. The data contain some 200,000 clones, 75% to 90% of them seen just once; the ten biggest clones take up around 1.7%. This clonotype was obtained from a man aged 45-60 years in good health and CMV-seronegative. Sequenced sample: PBMCs.

CDR3 DNA sequence: TGTGCCAGCAGTTACCTTCTCTCAACGGGCACTGAAGCTTTCTTT. Its protein product is CASSYLLSTGTEAFF. The V gene is TRBV6-6, the J gene TRBJ1-1, with D unclear. V lost 2 bases and J lost 4, with 14 bases in between. CDR1 and CDR2 from the germline V gene are MNHNY and SVGAGI (reference sequence). The CDR3 spans 15 residues.